Here is one TCR beta chain with its context. The record originates from a study of blood T cell repertoires in COVID-19. The wider study: Spain, Italy and the United States supplied samples that represented acute and convalescent COVID-19. Nucleic acid was either cDNA or gDNA, and it came from T cells, B-cell-depleted T cells, or PBMCs.

Authors' analysis steps: Scientists estimated how many nucleated cells there were by amplifying reference gene primers. Generated by immunoSEQ multiplex PCR, the TCRdb table keeps only in-frame clones and is missing some. V, J and clone size are those of that table, while D and trimming were read from the DNA. Of about 95,000 clones detected, 75% to 95% appear once; the ten largest clones hold about 3.9%. The CDR3 consists of 16 residues. Germline values: CDR1 LGHDT, CDR2 YNNKEL (reference sequence). Between the trimmed V and J ends, which lost 1 base and 5 bases, there was a span of 14 bases. The sequenced sample was peripheral blood. The V and J genes are TRBV3-1 (or the pseudogene TRBV3-2) and TRBJ2-2; perhaps TRBD2 as D (6 bases). The sequence was collected from a woman in her 50s in a cohort sampled during active COVID-19. The CDR3 here is CASSQGAGSETGELFF. DNA for the CDR3: TGTGCCAGCAGCCAAGGGGCCGGGAGTGAGACCGGGGAGCTGTTTTTT.